This paragraph covers one T cell receptor beta chain sequence. What it binds is not known. The data originate from a study of T cell repertoires in cytomegalovirus infection. Turning to the study itself: It was the public TCR beta signatures that indicated both CMV infection and matching HLA type.

TCRdb redid the calling of the reads with MiXCR, one entry per CDR3 protein. The table shows fewer than 850,000 distinct CDR3 sequences, with about 28% occurring only once. Broader study findings: There were carriers of CMV plus the relevant HLA, and cumulative public TCR beta family frequency identified them.

Germline CDR1 and CDR2: LNHDA and SQIVND (reference sequence). CDR3 size: 15 residues. V lost 2 bases and J 0 bases, leaving 8 bases between the germline ends. This sequence originates from a human donor in good health (CMV status not recorded). Some clones in this sample may be carry-over from other donors' samples. Sequences were derived from cultured CD8+ T cells from PBMCs, sampled from culture after CMV antigen stimulation. V gene TRBV19 combines with J gene TRBJ1-5; no clear D. This CDR3 is CASSISVYSNQPQHF. The CDR3 DNA sequence: TGTGCCAGTAGTATATCAGTGTATAGCAATCAGCCCCAGCATTTT. Full variable domain (missing parts from reference TRBV19 and TRBJ1-5): DGGITQSPKYLFRKEGQNVTLSCEQNLNHDAMYWYRQDPGQGLRLIYYSQIVNDFQKGDIAEGYSVSREKKESFPLTVTSAQKNPTAFYLCASSISVYSNQPQHFGDGTRLSIL.